These 21 T cell receptor beta chains share one sample of origin, sequenced in a study of blood T cell repertoires in COVID-19. The table came from immunoSEQ multiplex PCR; TCRdb's copy has only in-frame clones and leaves some out. The sample records roughly 45,000 clones, about 82% being singletons. Sequencing was carried out using peripheral blood. These receptors came from a man aged 50 to 59 with active COVID-19.

This chain uses TRBV15 with TRBJ2-7, with 7 positions matching TRBD1. This CDR3 comprises 13 residues. CDR1 LNHNV and CDR2 YYDKDF come from the germline V gene (reference sequence). V lost 5 bases to trimming and J lost 4 bases; unmatched junction nucleotides: 5. CDR3 sequence reads: CATSVETGYEQYF. CDR3 DNA: TGTGCCACCAGCGTAGAGACAGGGTACGAGCAGTACTTC.

This rearrangement joins TRBV12-3 or TRBV12-4 to TRBJ1-2; D not certain. Trimming took 5 bases from V and 1 from J, leaving 5 bases between them. The CDR3 has 12 residues. CDR3 amino acids: CASSQINYGYTF. Written as DNA, the CDR3 is TGTGCCAGCAGTCAGATTAACTATGGCTACACCTTC.

The rearrangement joins TRBV27 to TRBJ2-7; 12 nucleotides agree with TRBD1. The CDR3 spans 15 residues. Looked up from germline, CDR1 is MNHEY and CDR2 is SMNVEV (reference sequence). Losses at the gene ends were 5 bases for V and 4 bases for J; bases not matched to a gene: 6. CDR3 sequence reads: CASSLRDRGLYEQYF. DNA for the CDR3: TGTGCCAGCAGTCTAAGGGACAGGGGGCTGTACGAGCAGTACTTC.

This chain links TRBV5-8 with TRBJ2-7; D is ambiguous. In germline, CDR1 is SGHTS, CDR2 YDEGEE. CDR3 length: 15 amino acids. Trimming stripped 2 bases from V and 3 bases from J, with 15 bases between. CDR3 amino acids: CASSFNGQKSYEQYF. The CDR3 region has the DNA TGTGCCAGCAGCTTTAATGGGCAGAAGAGCTACGAGCAGTACTTC.

The chain employs TRBV5-6 and TRBJ2-5; TRBD1 agrees at 8 bases. Unmatched junction bases numbered 5, after V lost 2 bases and J lost 5 bases. CDR3 size: 14 residues. CDR1 is SGHDT, CDR2 YYEEEE, per germline. CDR3 sequence: CASSLVDREETQYF. In DNA, the CDR3 is TGTGCCAGCAGCTTAGTGGACAGGGAGGAGACCCAGTACTTC. Based on the CDR3 plus reference TRBV5-6 and TRBJ2-5, the full variable domain is DAGVTQSPTHLIKTRGQQVTLRCSPKSGHDTVSWYQQALGQGPQFIFQYYEEEERQRGNFPDRFSGHQFPNYSSELNVNALLLGDSALYLCASSLVDREETQYFGPGTRLLVL.

This clone showed up just once. This sequence joins TRBV6-4 and TRBJ2-5; D gene uncertain. V lost 0 bases to trimming and J lost 5 bases, with 4 bases between them. Germline V gene sequence: CDR1 MRHNA, CDR2 SNTAGT. This CDR3 is 12 amino acids long. The DNA for the CDR3 is TGTGCCAGCAGTGACTCTCGGGAGACCCAGTACTTC. Amino acids: CASSDSRETQYF.

This chain connects TRBV5-1 to TRBJ2-2; D is possibly TRBD1 (6 bases). This CDR3 comprises 15 residues. Trimming took off 4 bases at V and 1 base at J, with 11 bases between the two ends. The germline gives CDR1 SGHRS, CDR2 YFSETQ. As DNA, the CDR3 is TGCGCCAGCAGCAAAGGGACATGGAACACCGGGGAGCTGTTTTTT. This sequence encodes CASSKGTWNTGELFF. The full variable domain, completed using reference TRBV5-1 and TRBJ2-2, is KAGVTQTPRYLIKTRGQQVTLSCSPISGHRSVSWYQQTPGQGLQFLFEYFSETQRNKGNFPGRFSGRQFSNSRSEMNVSTLELGDSALYLCASSKGTWNTGELFFGEGSRLTVL.

In the case of this clone: This same CDR3 is encoded by further DNA sequences in the sample. The genes are TRBV9 and TRBJ2-3, with D tentatively TRBD2 (5 bases). Germline CDR1 SGDLS, CDR2 YYNGEE. The CDR3 has 14 residues. Trimming left V 0 bases short and J 1 base short, with 6 bases between. The CDR3 region has the DNA TGTGCCAGCAGCGTAGTCGGGGGCACAGATACGCAGTATTTT. Residues: CASSVVGGTDTQYF.

The V and J genes are TRBV7-8 and TRBJ1-3, with D hard to call. V was pared by 3 bases and J by 2 bases, with 8 bases between. In germline, CDR1 is SGHVS, CDR2 FQNEAQ. This CDR3 spans 14 amino acids. CDR3 sequence: CASSFGLAGNTIYF. In DNA form, the CDR3 reads TGTGCCAGCAGCTTTGGACTTGCTGGAAACACCATATATTTT.

The chain is built from TRBV7-9 and TRBJ2-3; possible D gene TRBD2, 6 bases. Trimming took off 4 bases at V and 0 bases at J, with 20 bases between the two ends. CDR1 and CDR2 from the germline V gene are SEHNR and FQNEAQ (reference sequence). The CDR3 runs 18 residues. The CDR3 is CASSSSWSSGVSTDTQYF. The DNA of the CDR3 is TGTGCCAGCAGCTCGTCCTGGTCTTCGGGGGTTAGCACAGATACGCAGTATTTT.

V is TRBV9 and J is TRBJ1-5, with 9 bases lining up with TRBD1. Germline V lookup: CDR1 SGDLS, CDR2 YYNGEE. V gave up 1 base and J gave up 2 bases; unmatched junction bases: 4. This CDR3 comprises 16 residues. The CDR3: CASSVKDRGGNQPQHF. In DNA, the CDR3 is TGTGCCAGCAGCGTAAAGGACAGGGGTGGCAATCAGCCCCAGCATTTT. Looking up the rest from reference TRBV9 and TRBJ1-5 gives the full variable domain: DSGVTQTPKHLITATGQRVTLRCSPRSGDLSVYWYQQSLDQGLQFLIQYYNGEERAKGNILERFSAQQFPDLHSELNLSSLELGDSALYFCASSVKDRGGNQPQHFGDGTRLSIL.

V usage is TRBV19 and J usage is TRBJ2-3, with TRBD1 identical over 10 bases. V dropped 5 bases and J dropped 1; count of bases not matched to a gene: 3. The CDR3 is 15 residues long. Germline V CDR1 and CDR2: LNHDA, SQIVND (reference sequence). CDR3 DNA: TGTGCCAGTAGTCCCGGGACAGGGGGCACAGATACGCAGTATTTT. This encodes CASSPGTGGTDTQYF.

This chain links TRBV28 with TRBJ2-3, with a tentative D call TRBD1 (5 bases). Trimming removed 6 bases from V and 0 bases from J, with 19 bases in between. Germline assignment: CDR1 MDHEN and CDR2 SYDVKM. The CDR3 is 17 residues long. Written as DNA, the CDR3 is TGTGCCAGCAGCAAAATTTCTAGGGGCGCTAGCACAGATACGCAGTATTTT. Translation: CASSKISRGASTDTQYF.

The chain carries TRBV6-2 or TRBV6-3 and TRBJ1-1; D may be TRBD1 (5 bases). Germline V gives CDR1 MNHEY, CDR2 SVGEGT. The CDR3 sequence is 12 residues long. Trimming took 4 bases from V and 10 from J, leaving 13 bases between them. CDR3 in amino acids: CASSLRGLRAFF. The CDR3 DNA sequence: TGTGCCAGCAGTTTGCGGGGGTTAAGAGCTTTCTTT.

The CDR3 DNA is TGTGCCAGCAGCTTTGAGAGAGAGACCCAGTACTTC. Its protein product is CASSFERETQYF. The V gene is TRBV7-9, the J gene TRBJ2-5; D unresolved. CDR1 and CDR2 from the germline V gene are SEHNR and FQNEAQ (reference sequence). This CDR3 region has 12 residues. Between the trimmed V and J ends, which lost 3 bases and 4 bases, there was a span of 6 bases.

This clone was seen just once. V usage is TRBV30 and J usage is TRBJ2-7; a possible D gene is TRBD2 (6 bases). V was trimmed by 7 bases and J by 0 bases, leaving 13 bases between them. This CDR3 is 13 amino acids long. Germline CDR1 and CDR2: GTSNPN and SVGIG (reference sequence). The CDR3: CASTEGSSYEQYF. The CDR3 region has the DNA TGTGCCTCAACGGAGGGGAGCTCCTACGAGCAGTACTTC. Variable domain in full (rest from reference TRBV30 and TRBJ2-7): SQTIHQWPATLVQPVGSPLSLECTVEGTSNPNLYWYRQAAGRGLQLLFYSVGIGQISSEVPQNLSASRPQDRQFILSSKKLLLSDSGFYLCASTEGSSYEQYFGPGTRLTVT.

With respect to this clone: This specimen includes other DNA sequences encoding the same CDR3. The CDR3 sequence is CASSLTASTDTQYF. The CDR3 DNA follows: TGTGCCAGCAGCTTAACTGCTTCAACAGATACGCAGTATTTT. The chain joins TRBV11-3 to TRBJ2-3; D remains ambiguous. V lost 2 bases, J lost 3 bases, and 9 bases lay in between. CDR1 is SGHNT and CDR2 is YENEEA in the germline V gene. This CDR3 has 14 amino acids.

DNA for the CDR3: TGTGCCAGCTCAGCCTCGACAGGGACTGGGGCCAACGTCCTGACTTTC. Translated, it gives CASSASTGTGANVLTF. The chain links TRBV18 to TRBJ2-6, with 7 bases lining up with TRBD1. V gave up 5 bases and J gave up 2 bases; unmatched junction bases: 6. Germline V lookup: CDR1 KGHSH, CDR2 LQKENI. The CDR3 is 16 residues long.

The rearrangement joins TRBV11-3 to TRBJ1-1, with a tentative D call TRBD1 (5 bases). The CDR3 is made up of 13 amino acids. Germline V lookup: CDR1 SGHNT, CDR2 YENEEA. Trimming shortened V by 1 base and J by 5 bases, and 8 bases separated the two germline ends. The CDR3 reads CASSLVGATEAFF. The CDR3 coding sequence is TGTGCCAGCAGCTTAGTTGGGGCTACTGAAGCTTTCTTT.

V is TRBV6-2 or TRBV6-3 and J is TRBJ2-2; 7 bases are a match to TRBD2. Germline V CDR1 and CDR2: MNHEY, SVGEGT. The CDR3 totals 16 residues. The V and J ends lost 2 bases and 4 bases, in that order; junction bases with no gene match: 7. The CDR3 nucleotides read TGTGCCAGCAGTTACGCTAGCGGAGGGGTCACCGGGGAGCTGTTTTTT. It is translated as CASSYASGGVTGELFF.

The genes are TRBV5-4 and TRBJ2-7; the D gene is possibly TRBD1 (6 bases). Trimming cost V 2 bases and J 5 bases, with 14 bases left between them. CDR1 SGHNT and CDR2 YYREEE come from the germline V gene (reference sequence). There are 14 residues in the CDR3. The CDR3 loop is CASSFGQGKDEQYF. CDR3 bases: TGTGCCAGCAGCTTCGGCCAGGGGAAAGACGAGCAGTACTTC.